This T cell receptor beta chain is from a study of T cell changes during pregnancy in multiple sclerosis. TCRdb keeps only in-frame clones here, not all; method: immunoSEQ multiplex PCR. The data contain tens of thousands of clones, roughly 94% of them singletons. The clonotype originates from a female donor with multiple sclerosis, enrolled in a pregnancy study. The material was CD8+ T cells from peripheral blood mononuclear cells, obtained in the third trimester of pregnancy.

The CDR3 is CAASLAPATGELFF. The CDR3 DNA is TGTGCCGCTTCCCTAGCCCCCGCGACCGGGGAGCTGTTTTTT. This chain uses TRBV6-5 with TRBJ2-2; a weak D match, TRBD2 (5 bases). The CDR3 has 14 residues. Trimming took 11 bases from V and 5 from J, leaving 18 bases between them. The V gene's germline CDR1 is MNHEY and CDR2 SVGAGI.